This TCR beta chain was retrieved from a study of Ad26.COV2.S vaccination and SARS-CoV-2 variants. Germline-derived CDR1 and CDR2 are LNHDA and SQIVND (reference sequence). The CDR3 sequence is 15 residues long. V dropped 4 bases and J dropped 5; count of bases not matched to a gene: 9. Measured with immunoSEQ multiplex PCR; TCRdb has only the in-frame clones, and not every one. There are some 340,000 clones in the sample; approximately 80% occur only once, and approximately 2% lies in the top ten. Documented treatment: some 20 received Ad26.COV2.S at low or high dose, single or two shots; about five received placebo; per-sample allocation not given. Collection of samples fell on day 63 after the first vaccine or placebo injection.

This specimen consisted of peripheral blood, obtained in a trial of Ad26.COV2.S vaccine versus placebo. The chain is built from TRBV19 and TRBJ2-7, with 9 bases that match TRBD1. The TCR was taken from a person aged 18-65 years who received the Ad26.COV2.S COVID-19 vaccine or a placebo. The CDR3 region has the DNA TGTGCCAGTAGTACACTCGGGACAGGGAAGAACGAGCAGTACTTC. This codes for CASSTLGTGKNEQYF. The full variable domain, completed using reference TRBV19 and TRBJ2-7, is DGGITQSPKYLFRKEGQNVTLSCEQNLNHDAMYWYRQDPGQGLRLIYYSQIVNDFQKGDIAEGYSVSREKKESFPLTVTSAQKNPTAFYLCASSTLGTGKNEQYFGPGTRLTVT.